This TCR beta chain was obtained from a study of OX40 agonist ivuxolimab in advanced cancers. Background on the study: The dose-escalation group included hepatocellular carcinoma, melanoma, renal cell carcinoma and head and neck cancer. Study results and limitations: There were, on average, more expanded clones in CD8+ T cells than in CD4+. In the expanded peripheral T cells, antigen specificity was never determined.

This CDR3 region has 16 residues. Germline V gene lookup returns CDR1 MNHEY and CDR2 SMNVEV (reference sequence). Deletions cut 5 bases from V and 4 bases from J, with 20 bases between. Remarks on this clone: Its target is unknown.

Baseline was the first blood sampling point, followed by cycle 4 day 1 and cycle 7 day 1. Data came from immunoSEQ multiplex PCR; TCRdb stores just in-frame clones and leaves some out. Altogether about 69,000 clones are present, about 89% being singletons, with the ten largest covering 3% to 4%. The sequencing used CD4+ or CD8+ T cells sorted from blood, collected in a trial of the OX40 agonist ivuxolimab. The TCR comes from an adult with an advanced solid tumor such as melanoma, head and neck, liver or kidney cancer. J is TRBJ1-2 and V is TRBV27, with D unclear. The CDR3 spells CASSLTRTASFYGYTF. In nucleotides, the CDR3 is TGTGCCAGCAGTCTGACGCGGACCGCCTCTTTCTATGGCTACACCTTC.